These 6 T cell receptor beta chains came from one sample sequenced in a study of T-cell reconstitution after alpha-beta-depleted transplantation in children. Preparing the TCRbeta library involved the use of unique molecular identifiers. TCRdb analysed the PCR reads with MiXCR anew, one entry per CDR3 protein. The table records about 460,000 distinct CDR3 sequences, under 15% of them present only once. This specimen was PBMCs from the stem cell graft donor, taken from the stem cell graft. All receptors derive from a human donor who donated a stem cell graft to a child with combined immunodeficiency.

This chain links TRBV12-3 or TRBV12-4 with TRBJ1-2; D uncertain. The CDR3 runs to 12 residues. Trimming cost V 2 bases and J 4 bases, with 5 bases left between them. CDR3 DNA: TGTGCCAGCAGTTTATCCCGCTATGGCTACACCTTC. This encodes CASSLSRYGYTF.

The V call is TRBV4-1, the J call TRBJ2-2, with 8 bases aligning to TRBD2. Germline V gene data show CDR1 as MGHRA and CDR2 as YSYEKL. The CDR3 length is 18 residues. V lost 0 bases to trimming and J lost 6 bases; unmatched junction nucleotides: 12. The CDR3 nucleotides are TGCGCCAGCAGCCAAGATCGGACACTAGCGGTCCCCTCCGGGGAGCTGTTTTTT. Protein: CASSQDRTLAVPSGELFF.

This clonotype has only a few counts. The rearrangement links TRBV29-1 to TRBJ2-1; TRBD2 aligns across 7 bases. CDR3 length: 15 residues. V trimming: 3 bases; J trimming: 3 bases; junction bases outside the gene matches: 8. Per germline, CDR1 SQVTM and CDR2 ANQGSEA. The CDR3 DNA sequence: TGCAGCGTTGATTGGGGGTCTAGCGGCTACAATGAGCAGTTCTTC. Translated, it gives CSVDWGSSGYNEQFF.

V and J are TRBV7-3 and TRBJ2-2; 12 bases fit TRBD1. The V and J ends lost 1 base and 4 bases, in that order; junction bases with no gene match: 7. The length of the CDR3 is 18 residues. Germline CDR1 is SGHTA and CDR2 is FQGTGA. The CDR3 bases are TGTGCCAGCAGCTTAAAGAGGGACAGGGGGCCGATCACCGGGGAGCTGTTTTTT. Translating it yields CASSLKRDRGPITGELFF.

This chain uses TRBV11-1 with TRBJ2-3; possibly TRBD2 for D (7 bases). The V gene lost 5 bases and the J gene lost 3 bases, with 15 bases spanning the gap. Germline assignment: CDR1 SGHAT and CDR2 FQDESV (reference sequence). There are 15 residues in the CDR3. CDR3 loop: CASSPEGGRTDTQYF. CDR3 coding DNA: TGTGCCAGCAGCCCCGAGGGGGGGAGGACAGATACGCAGTATTTT. Full variable domain (remainder filled in from reference TRBV11-1 and TRBJ2-3): EAEVAQSPRYKITEKSQAVAFWCDPISGHATLYWYRQILGQGPELLVQFQDESVVDDSQLPKDRFSAERLKGVDSTLKIQPAELGDSAMYLCASSPEGGRTDTQYFGPGTRLTVL.

The CDR3 coding sequence is TGTGCCAGCAGTGACGGACAGGGGCTCGACAATGAGCAGTTCTTC. This encodes CASSDGQGLDNEQFF. This chain joins TRBV6-4 and TRBJ2-1; 9 bases are a match to TRBD1. The CDR3 sequence is 15 residues long. Germline CDR1 reads MRHNA; CDR2 reads SNTAGT. Trimming removed 2 bases from V and 5 bases from J; junction bases left unmatched: 4.